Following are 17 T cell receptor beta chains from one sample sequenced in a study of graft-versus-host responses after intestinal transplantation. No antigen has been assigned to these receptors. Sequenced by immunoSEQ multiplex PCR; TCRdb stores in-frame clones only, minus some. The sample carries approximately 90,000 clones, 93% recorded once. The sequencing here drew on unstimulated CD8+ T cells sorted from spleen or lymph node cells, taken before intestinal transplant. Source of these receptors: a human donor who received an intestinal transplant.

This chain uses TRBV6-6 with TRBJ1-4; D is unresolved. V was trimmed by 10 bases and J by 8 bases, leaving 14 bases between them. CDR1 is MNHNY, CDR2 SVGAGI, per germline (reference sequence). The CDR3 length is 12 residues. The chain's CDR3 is CATTSSREKLFF. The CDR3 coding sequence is TGTGCCACCACTAGCTCACGGGAAAAACTGTTTTTT.

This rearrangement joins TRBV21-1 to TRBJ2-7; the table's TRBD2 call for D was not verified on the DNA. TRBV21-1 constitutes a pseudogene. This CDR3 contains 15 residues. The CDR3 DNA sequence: TGTGCCAGCAGCAATCCCGCGGGGTCCCCCTACGAGCAGTACTTC. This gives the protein CASSNPAGSPYEQYF.

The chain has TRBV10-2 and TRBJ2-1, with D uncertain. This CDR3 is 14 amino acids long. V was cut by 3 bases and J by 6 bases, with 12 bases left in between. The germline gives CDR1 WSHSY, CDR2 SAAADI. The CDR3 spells CASSERLERNEQFF. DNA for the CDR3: TGCGCCAGCAGTGAACGGCTAGAGCGCAATGAGCAGTTCTTC.

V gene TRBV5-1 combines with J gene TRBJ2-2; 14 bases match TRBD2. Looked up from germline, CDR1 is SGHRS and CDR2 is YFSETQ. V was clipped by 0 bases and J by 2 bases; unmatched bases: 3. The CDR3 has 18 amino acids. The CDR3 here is CASSLEGLAGENTGELFF. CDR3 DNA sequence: TGCGCCAGCAGCTTGGAGGGACTAGCGGGGGAAAACACCGGGGAGCTGTTTTTT.

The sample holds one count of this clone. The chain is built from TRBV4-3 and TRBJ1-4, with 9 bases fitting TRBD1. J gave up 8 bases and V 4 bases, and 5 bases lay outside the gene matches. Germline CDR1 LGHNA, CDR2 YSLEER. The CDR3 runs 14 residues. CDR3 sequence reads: CASSRQGEAEKLFF. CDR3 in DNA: TGCGCCAGCAGCCGACAGGGGGAAGCGGAAAAACTGTTTTTT.

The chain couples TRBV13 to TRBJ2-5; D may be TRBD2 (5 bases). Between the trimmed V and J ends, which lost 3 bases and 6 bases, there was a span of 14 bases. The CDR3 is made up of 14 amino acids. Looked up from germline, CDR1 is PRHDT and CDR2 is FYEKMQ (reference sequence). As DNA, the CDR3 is TGTGCCAGCAGCTTGAGTCTGTCGGGGAAGACCCAGTACTTC. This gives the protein CASSLSLSGKTQYF.

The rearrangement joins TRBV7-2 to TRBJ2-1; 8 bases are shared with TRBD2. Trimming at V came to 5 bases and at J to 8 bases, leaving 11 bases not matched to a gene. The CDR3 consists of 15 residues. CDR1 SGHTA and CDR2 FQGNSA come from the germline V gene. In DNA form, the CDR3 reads TGTGCCAGCAGCCGACTAGGACTAGCTGTAGATGAGCAGTTCTTC. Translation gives CASSRLGLAVDEQFF.

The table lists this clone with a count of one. The CDR3 protein is CASSPGQGAFNYGYTF. For the CDR3, the DNA is TGTGCCAGTAGTCCGGGACAGGGGGCGTTTAACTATGGCTACACCTTC. The chain couples TRBV19 to TRBJ1-2; 12 bases align to TRBD1. The CDR3 totals 16 residues. After removal of 5 bases from V and 1 base from J, the junction contained 5 bases not matched to a gene. The germline V gene has CDR1 LNHDA and CDR2 SQIVND (reference sequence).

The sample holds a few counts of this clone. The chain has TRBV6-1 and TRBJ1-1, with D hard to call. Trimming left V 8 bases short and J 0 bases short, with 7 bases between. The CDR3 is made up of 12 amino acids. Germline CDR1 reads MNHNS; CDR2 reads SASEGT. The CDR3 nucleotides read TGTGCCAGCGGGCGAGTGAACACTGAAGCTTTCTTT. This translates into CASGRVNTEAFF.

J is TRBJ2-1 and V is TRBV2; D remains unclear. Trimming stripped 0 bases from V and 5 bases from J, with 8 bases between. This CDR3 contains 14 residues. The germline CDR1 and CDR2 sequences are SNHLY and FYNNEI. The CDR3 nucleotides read TGTGCCAGCAGTGAAGCGCCCCCTAACAATGAGCAGTTCTTC. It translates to CASSEAPPNNEQFF. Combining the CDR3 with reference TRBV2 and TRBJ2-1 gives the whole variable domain EPEVTQTPSHQVTQMGQEVILRCVPISNHLYFYWYRQILGQKVEFLVSFYNNEISEKSEIFDDQFSVERPDGSNFTLKIRSTKLEDSAMYFCASSEAPPNNEQFFGPGTRLTVL.

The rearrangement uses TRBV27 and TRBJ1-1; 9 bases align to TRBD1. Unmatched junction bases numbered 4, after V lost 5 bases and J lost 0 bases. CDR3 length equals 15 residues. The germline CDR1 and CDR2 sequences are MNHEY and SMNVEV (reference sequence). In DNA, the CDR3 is TGTGCCAGCAGTGAGGACAGGGGATTGAACACTGAAGCTTTCTTT. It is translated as CASSEDRGLNTEAFF.

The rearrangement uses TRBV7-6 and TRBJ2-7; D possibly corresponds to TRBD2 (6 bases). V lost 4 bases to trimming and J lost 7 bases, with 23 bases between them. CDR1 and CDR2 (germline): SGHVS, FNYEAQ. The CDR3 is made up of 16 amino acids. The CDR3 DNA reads TGTGCCAGCAGCTCCGAGACCGGGACTGACATACTGGAGCAGTACTTC. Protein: CASSSETGTDILEQYF.

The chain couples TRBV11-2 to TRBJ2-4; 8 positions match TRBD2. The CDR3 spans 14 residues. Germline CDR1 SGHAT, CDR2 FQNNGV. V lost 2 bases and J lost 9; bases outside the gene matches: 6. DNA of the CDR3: TGTGCCAGCAGCTTATACCCCAGCGGGGGCATTCAGTACTTC. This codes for CASSLYPSGGIQYF.

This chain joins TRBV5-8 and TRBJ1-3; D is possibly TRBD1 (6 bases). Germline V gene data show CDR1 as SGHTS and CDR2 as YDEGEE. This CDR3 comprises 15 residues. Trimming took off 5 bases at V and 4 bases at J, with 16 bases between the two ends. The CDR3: CASRYTGMAGNTIYF. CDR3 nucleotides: TGTGCCAGCAGGTACACAGGGATGGCGGGAAACACCATATATTTT.

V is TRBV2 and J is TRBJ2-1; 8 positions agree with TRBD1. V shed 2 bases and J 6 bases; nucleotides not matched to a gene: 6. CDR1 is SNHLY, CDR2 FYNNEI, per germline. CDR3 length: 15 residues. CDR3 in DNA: TGTGCCAGCAGTGAATGGACAGGGAGAGGCAATGAGCAGTTCTTC. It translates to CASSEWTGRGNEQFF.

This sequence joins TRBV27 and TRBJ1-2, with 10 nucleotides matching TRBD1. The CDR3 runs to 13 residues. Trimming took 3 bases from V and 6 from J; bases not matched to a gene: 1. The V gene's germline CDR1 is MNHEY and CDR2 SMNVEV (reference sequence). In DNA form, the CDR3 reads TGTGCCAGCAGTTTCGACAGGGGGCATGGCTACACCTTC. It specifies CASSFDRGHGYTF.

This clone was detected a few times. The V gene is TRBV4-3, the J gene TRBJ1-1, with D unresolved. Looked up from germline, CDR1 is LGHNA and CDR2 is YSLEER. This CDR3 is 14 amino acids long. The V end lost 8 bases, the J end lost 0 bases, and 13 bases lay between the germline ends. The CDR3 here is CASQLEAVNTEAFF. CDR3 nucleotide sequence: TGCGCCAGCCAACTAGAGGCGGTGAACACTGAAGCTTTCTTT.